This TCR beta chain was captured in a study of CD8 T cells in ankylosing spondylitis. Study conclusions and caveats: Researchers reportedly found disease-linked clones significantly enriched in matched ankylosing spondylitis synovial fluid.

In regard to this clonotype: The antigen is not known.

Trimming took off 7 bases at V and 7 bases at J, with 22 bases between the two ends. The CDR3 sequence is 15 residues long. CDR1 and CDR2 from the germline V gene are MNHEY and SMNVEV (reference sequence). Via MiXCR, TCRdb re-called the 5' RACE reads, giving one row per CDR3 protein. This table has under 200,000 distinct CDR3 sequences, 11% appearing once. The sequence came from a male donor with ankylosing spondylitis or in good health (not recorded which). The sample taken for sequencing was blood, either unsorted or a sorted T cell fraction (not recorded which). This chain connects TRBV27 to TRBJ2-5; D perhaps matches TRBD1 (6 bases). The CDR3 coding sequence is TGTGCCAGCAAAGTAGGCCGGACAGCCGATGGGACCCAGTACTTC. It specifies CASKVGRTADGTQYF.